This T cell receptor (beta chain) derives from a study of early T cells in non-severe SARS-CoV-2 infection. Study-level points and caveats: Anti-spike CD8 responses were favored in VDJdb matching, and private and CD4 specificities were missed.

Unique molecular identifiers tagged individual cDNA molecules. TCRdb analysed the 5' RACE reads with MiXCR anew, one entry per CDR3 protein. The sample holds about 83,000 distinct CDR3 sequences; about 10% are singletons and the top ten take 8%. CDR1 and CDR2 from the germline V gene are SGHAT and FQNNGV. V dropped 5 bases and J dropped 10; count of bases not matched to a gene: 11. The CDR3 is 14 residues long. Regarding this clonotype: Its target is unknown.

This specimen consisted of whole blood, obtained at baseline. The chain is built from TRBV11-2 and TRBJ2-1; 7 bases agree with TRBD1. This receptor was obtained from an adult who was a healthcare worker with PCR-confirmed SARS-CoV-2 infection or an uninfected control (not recorded which). The CDR3 nucleotides are TGTGCCAGCAGCACCCGACAGGGATCGGGAGAGCAGTTCTTC. Protein: CASSTRQGSGEQFF.